This TCR beta chain was captured in a study of control samples from healthy donors and cancer patients. TCRdb's copy holds only in-frame clones and misses some; the assay was immunoSEQ multiplex PCR. Among 90,000 to 100,000 clones listed, around 80% were seen once. Germline-derived CDR1 and CDR2 are MNHNY and SVGAGI (reference sequence). V lost 2 bases and J 8 bases, leaving 15 bases between the germline ends. CDR3 length: 14 residues. This sequence was found in a man in his 60s in good health. The rearrangement uses TRBV6-6 and TRBJ1-1, with D possibly matching TRBD1 (5 bases). Sample: blood. The DNA for the CDR3 is TGTGCCAGCAGTTACACGGAACGGGGCATGGAAGCTTTCTTT. Its protein is CASSYTERGMEAFF.